This T cell receptor (beta chain) was found in a study of cytomegalovirus exposure and HLA in healthy donors. The CDR3 contains 16 residues. V lost 1 base and J 2 bases, leaving 12 bases between the germline ends. In germline, CDR1 is MGHRA, CDR2 YSYEKL. Primers for the PCR totalled 60 Vbeta and 13 Jbeta. Profiling relied on immunoSEQ multiplex PCR, and the TCRdb table lists in-frame clones only, not all of them. The table shows 120,000 or so clones, with 70% to 85% occurring only once. The sequenced sample consisted of PBMCs. This receptor was taken from a middle-aged man in good health and CMV-seropositive. This chain uses TRBV4-1 with TRBJ2-1, with unresolved D. CDR3: CASSQVELVAYNEQFF. CDR3 nucleotide sequence: TGCGCCAGCAGCCAAGTGGAGCTGGTGGCCTACAATGAGCAGTTCTTC.